This T cell receptor beta chain originates from a study of blood T cell repertoires in COVID-19 (dated by TCRdb to 2019 to 2021). As for the study more broadly: Samples from collaborators originated in the United States, Italy and Spain and spanned both the acute and convalescent phases of COVID-19. Subjects who had been exposed to COVID-19, were actively infected with it, or had recovered from it provided the deeply sampled blood TCRbeta repertoires that made up the dataset. Samples came from the ongoing ImmuneRACE study (first 160 participants) plus 1,254 subjects from 6 global collaborators. HLA class I and class II types, where available, came from metadata supplied by the sample provider rather than from assay-based typing. The prospective study material was composed of cDNA or gDNA derived from T cells, B-cell-depleted T cells, or PBMCs. Nearly every sample came with metadata listing a de-identified subject ID, COVID-19 status, age in years and sex. The repertoires were released in a freely available public database meant as a resource for research on the immune response to SARS-CoV-2. The study at large found these results: How much clinical and demographic metadata was included differed by source and by participant, and the metadata was provided uncurated.

TCRbeta CDR3 regions were amplified from genomic DNA using the immunoSEQ Assay, a bias-controlled multiplex PCR. The authors' analysis ran thus. Within the assay, amplification of reference gene primers was used to estimate how many nucleated cells each sample contained. To quantify the absolute abundance of each unique TCRbeta CDR3 rearrangement, sequence reads were collapsed and filtered. For each sample, productive Simpson clonality was calculated by taking the square root of Simpson's diversity index across productive rearrangements. TCRdb obtained this table from immuneACCESS and retained in-frame rearrangements with V and J assigned. These tables miss some clones; where compared with another copy, unresolved V genes account for less than half of the shortfall, and the remainder is unexplained. That table supplies the V and J calls and clone size; D and trimming were determined from the DNA. Here the sample has 260,000 or so clones; approximately 88% occur a single time. 0.95% to 1.5% of the sample goes to the ten largest clones.

Turning to this clone: Its antigen is not yet known. No clone much larger than this one lies a single base away; base qualities are absent.

Based on the germline V gene, the CDR1 and CDR2 sequences are SGHRS and YFSETQ. V is cut back by 3 bases and J by 7 bases, with 7 bases in the junction unmatched. The CDR3 runs 16 residues from the cysteine to the phenylalanine. CDR3 DNA is the only sequence kept; it has 48 bases, read in frame from the first base. In the prospective study, participants were about 18 to 100 years old, resided in fewer than 25 geographic areas of the United States, and were enrolled through a virtual design. In the prospective study, cohorts were assigned on the basis of participant-reported clinical history obtained from a screening survey and a study questionnaire. Each participant in the prospective study had whole blood, serum and a nasopharyngeal or oropharyngeal swab collected by mobile phlebotomists. Prospective study participants could optionally give additional blood draws and questionnaires over an approximately 2-month period. Before DNA extraction, blood samples from the prospective study were shipped at room temperature or frozen.

The specimen sequenced was PBMCs or T cells enriched from blood (not recorded which). This receptor was obtained from a woman in her thirties or forties with acute COVID-19. The V gene is TRBV5-1 and the J gene is TRBJ2-1, with 13 bases in between that match TRBD2. In nucleotide form, the sequence is TGCGCCAGCAGCTATTGGACTAGCGGGAGTGGGAATGAGCAGTTCTTC. The translation is CASSYWTSGSGNEQFF.